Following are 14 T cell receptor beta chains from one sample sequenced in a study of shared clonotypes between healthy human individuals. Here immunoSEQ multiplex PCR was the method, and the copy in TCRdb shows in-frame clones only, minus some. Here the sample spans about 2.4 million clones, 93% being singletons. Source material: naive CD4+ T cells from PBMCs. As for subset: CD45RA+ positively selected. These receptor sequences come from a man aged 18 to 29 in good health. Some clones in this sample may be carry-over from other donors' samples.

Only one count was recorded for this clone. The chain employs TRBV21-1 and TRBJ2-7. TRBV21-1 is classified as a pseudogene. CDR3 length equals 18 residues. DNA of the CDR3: TGTGCCAGCAGCAAAAATAAAAAGGGGGGCACAGGTTCGGCCGAGCAGTACTTC. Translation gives CASSKNKKGGTGSAEQYF.

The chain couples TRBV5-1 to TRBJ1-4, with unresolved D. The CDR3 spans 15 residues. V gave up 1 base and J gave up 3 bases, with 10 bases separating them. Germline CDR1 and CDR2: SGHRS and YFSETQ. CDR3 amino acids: CASSLSASSNEKLFF. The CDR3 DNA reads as TGCGCCAGCAGCTTGTCCGCCAGCTCTAATGAAAAACTGTTTTTT.

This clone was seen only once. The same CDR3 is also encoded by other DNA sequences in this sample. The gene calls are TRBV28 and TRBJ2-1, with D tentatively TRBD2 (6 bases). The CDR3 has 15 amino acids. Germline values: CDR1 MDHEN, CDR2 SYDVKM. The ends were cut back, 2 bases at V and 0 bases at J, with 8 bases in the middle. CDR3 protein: CASSLPGSSYNEQFF. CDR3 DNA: TGTGCCAGCAGTTTACCCGGGAGCTCCTACAATGAGCAGTTCTTC.

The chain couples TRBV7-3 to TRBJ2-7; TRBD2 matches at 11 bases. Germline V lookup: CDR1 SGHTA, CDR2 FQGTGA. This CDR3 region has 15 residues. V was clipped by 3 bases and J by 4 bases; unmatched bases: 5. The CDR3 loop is CASSLTGTSGYEQYF. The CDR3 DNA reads TGTGCCAGCAGCTTGACCGGGACTAGCGGTTACGAGCAGTACTTC.

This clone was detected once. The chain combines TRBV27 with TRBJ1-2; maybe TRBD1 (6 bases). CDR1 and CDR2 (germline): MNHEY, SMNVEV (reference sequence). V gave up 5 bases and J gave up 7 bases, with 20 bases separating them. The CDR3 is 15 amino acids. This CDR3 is CASSPSRGGAGGYTF. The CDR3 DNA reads TGTGCCAGCAGTCCTTCCCGTGGGGGGGCGGGTGGCTACACCTTC.

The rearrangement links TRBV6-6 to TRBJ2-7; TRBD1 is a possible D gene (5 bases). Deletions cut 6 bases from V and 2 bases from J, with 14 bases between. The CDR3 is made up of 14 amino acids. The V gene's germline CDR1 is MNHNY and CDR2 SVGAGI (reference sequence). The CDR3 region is CASRIQGAAYEQYF. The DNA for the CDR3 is TGTGCCAGCAGGATACAAGGGGCTGCCTACGAGCAGTACTTC.

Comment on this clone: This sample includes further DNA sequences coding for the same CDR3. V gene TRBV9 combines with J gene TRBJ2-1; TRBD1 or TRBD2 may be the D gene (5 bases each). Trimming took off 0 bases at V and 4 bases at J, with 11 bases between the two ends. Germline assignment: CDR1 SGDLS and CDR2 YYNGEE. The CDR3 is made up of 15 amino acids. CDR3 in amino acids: CASSVEGGTYNEQFF. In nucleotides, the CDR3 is TGTGCCAGCAGCGTAGAGGGTGGGACGTACAATGAGCAGTTCTTC.

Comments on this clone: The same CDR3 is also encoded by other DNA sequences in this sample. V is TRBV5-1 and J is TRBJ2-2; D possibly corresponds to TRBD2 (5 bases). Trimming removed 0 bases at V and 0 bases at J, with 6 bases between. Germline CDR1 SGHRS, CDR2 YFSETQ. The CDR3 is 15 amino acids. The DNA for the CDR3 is TGCGCCAGCAGCTTGGCGGGAACGAACACCGGGGAGCTGTTTTTT. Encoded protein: CASSLAGTNTGELFF.

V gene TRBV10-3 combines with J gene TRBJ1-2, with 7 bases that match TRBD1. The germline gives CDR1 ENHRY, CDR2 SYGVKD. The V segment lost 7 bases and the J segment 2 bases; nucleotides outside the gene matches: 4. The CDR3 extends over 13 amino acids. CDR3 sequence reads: CAIKGRGNYGYTF. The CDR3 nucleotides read TGTGCCATCAAAGGCAGGGGGAACTATGGCTACACCTTC.

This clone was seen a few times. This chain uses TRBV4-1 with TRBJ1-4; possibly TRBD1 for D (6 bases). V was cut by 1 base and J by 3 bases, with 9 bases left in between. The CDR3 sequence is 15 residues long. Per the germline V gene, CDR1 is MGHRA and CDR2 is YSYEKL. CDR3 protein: CASSQAGQPNEKLFF. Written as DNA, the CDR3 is TGCGCCAGCAGCCAAGCAGGACAGCCTAATGAAAAACTGTTTTTT.

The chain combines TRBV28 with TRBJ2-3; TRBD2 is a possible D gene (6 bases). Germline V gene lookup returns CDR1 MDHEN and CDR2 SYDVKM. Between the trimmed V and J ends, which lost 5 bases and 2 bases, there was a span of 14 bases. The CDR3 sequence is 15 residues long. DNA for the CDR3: TGTGCCAGCAGTCCCGGGGGAGCAAACACAGATACGCAGTATTTT. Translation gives CASSPGGANTDTQYF.

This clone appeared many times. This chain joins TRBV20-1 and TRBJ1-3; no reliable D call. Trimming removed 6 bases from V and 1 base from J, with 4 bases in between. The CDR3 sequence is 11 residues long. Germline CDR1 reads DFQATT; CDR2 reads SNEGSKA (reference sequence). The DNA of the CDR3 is TGCAGTGCCGAATCTGGAAACACCATATATTTT. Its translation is CSAESGNTIYF.

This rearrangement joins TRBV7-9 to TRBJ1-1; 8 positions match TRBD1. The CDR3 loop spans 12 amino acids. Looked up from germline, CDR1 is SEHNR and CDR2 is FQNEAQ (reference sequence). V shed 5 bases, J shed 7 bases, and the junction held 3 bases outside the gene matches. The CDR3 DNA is TGTGCCAGCAGCCACGGACAGGGTGAAGCTTTCTTT. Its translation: CASSHGQGEAFF. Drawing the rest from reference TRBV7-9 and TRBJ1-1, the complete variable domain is DTGVSQNPRHKITKRGQNVTFRCDPISEHNRLYWYRQTLGQGPEFLTYFQNEAQLEKSRLLSDRFSAERPKGSFSTLEIQRTEQGDSAMYLCASSHGQGEAFFGQGTRLTVV.

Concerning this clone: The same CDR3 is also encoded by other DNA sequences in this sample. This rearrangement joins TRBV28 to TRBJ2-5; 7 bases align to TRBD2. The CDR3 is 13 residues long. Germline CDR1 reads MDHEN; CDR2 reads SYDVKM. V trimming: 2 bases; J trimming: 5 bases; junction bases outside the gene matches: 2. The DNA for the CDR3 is TGTGCCAGCAGTTTACTGGGGGGGGAGACCCAGTACTTC. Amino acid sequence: CASSLLGGETQYF.